This TCR beta chain was captured by sequencing in a study of blood T cell repertoires in COVID-19 (TCRdb year 2020). Turning to the overall study: Samples from collaborators originated in the United States, Italy and Spain and spanned both the acute and convalescent phases of COVID-19. Nearly every sample came with metadata listing a de-identified subject ID, COVID-19 status, age in years and sex. Samples were obtained from the ongoing ImmuneRACE study (first 160 participants) and from 1,254 subjects provided by 6 global collaborators. The repertoires were released in a freely available public database intended as a resource for research on the immune response to SARS-CoV-2. Deeply sampled blood TCRbeta repertoires from subjects exposed to, actively infected with, or recovered from COVID-19 were included in the dataset. The material from the prospective study consisted of cDNA or gDNA derived from T cells, B-cell-depleted T cells, or PBMCs. Where HLA class I and class II types were available, the types were taken from metadata supplied by the sample provider, not from assay-based typing. Broad study findings and their caveats: How much clinical and demographic metadata was included differed by source and by participant, and the metadata was provided uncurated.

In regard to this clone: Its antigen remains undetermined. One base away there is no much larger clone; base qualities are not given.

Trimming at the junction amounts to 1 base on V and 6 bases on J, and the germline ends lie 31 bases apart. The CDR3, cysteine through phenylalanine, is 20 amino acids long. This entry keeps only the CDR3 DNA: 60 bases, framed from base 1. The germline V gene (reference sequence) yields GTSNPN for CDR1 and SVGIG for CDR2. Whole blood was collected in K2EDTA tubes by collaborating institutions according to the institutions' own protocols. For TCRbeta analysis, collaborators shipped samples in one of three forms: frozen whole blood, isolated PBMCs, or DNA extracted from either of those sample types. TCRbeta CDR3 regions were amplified from genomic DNA by means of the immunoSEQ Assay, a bias-controlled multiplex PCR. The published analysis was carried out like this. Within the assay, amplification of reference gene primers was used to estimate how many nucleated cells each sample contained. To quantify the absolute abundance of each unique TCRbeta CDR3 rearrangement, sequence reads were collapsed and filtered. For each sample, productive Simpson clonality was calculated as the square root of Simpson's diversity index across productive rearrangements. Not all clones reach the TCRdb copy of this immuneACCESS table, which keeps in-frame sequences only. Checked studies attribute under half of the gap to unresolved V genes and leave the rest unexplained. V, J and clone size derive from that table, while D and trimming were established from the DNA sequence. The sample yields a few hundred thousand clones; around 79% were counted once. Around 3.2% of the sample rests with the top ten.

The sequenced sample consisted of peripheral blood. The sequence was obtained from a woman aged 80 or over with acute or convalescent COVID-19. The V gene is TRBV30 and the J gene is TRBJ2-1; the D gene is possibly TRBD2, with 6 bases matching. The nucleotide sequence is given as TGTGCCTGGAGTGCTCTTAGGACGCCTTTCGGGGGAACGTTGCCCAATGAGCAGTTCTTC. This gives the protein CAWSALRTPFGGTLPNEQFF.